The clone carrying this T cell receptor (beta chain) has at least ten counts. Its matching antigen is unknown. This record comes from a study of neurological immune-mediated disorders. It was by 5'RACE with 10-nucleotide random UMIs that the cDNA was made. TCRdb processed the 5' RACE reads anew with MiXCR; each CDR3 protein has one entry. The data show 20,000 to 30,000 distinct CDR3 sequences, about an eighth seen once. Points from the study as a whole: In HTLV-1-associated myelopathy, TCR clonal expansion was greatest, whereas multiple sclerosis had the least, falling below healthy controls. The study found no CDR3 amino acid sequences shared by expanded clones across subjects, suggesting private repertoires in all groups.

The CDR3 length is 16 residues. Germline-derived CDR1 and CDR2 are LGHNA and YNFKEQ. The germline V and J ends were trimmed by 1 base and 0 bases, with 9 bases remaining between them. Sequenced input: PBMCs. The rearrangement uses TRBV4-2 and TRBJ1-4, with D unresolved. The receptor comes from a woman aged 40 to 49 with HTLV-1-associated myelopathy (HAM/TSP). CDR3 in amino acids: CASSQGPAATNEKLFF. The CDR3 bases are TGTGCCAGCAGCCAAGGTCCCGCAGCAACTAATGAAAAACTGTTTTTT.